This T cell receptor (beta chain) stems from a study of cytomegalovirus exposure and HLA in healthy donors. After removal of 0 bases from V and 8 bases from J, the junction contained 3 bases not matched to a gene. Germline loops: CDR1 SGHRS, CDR2 YFSETQ. CDR3 length: 14 amino acids. PCR primers comprised 60 Vbeta and 13 Jbeta primers. The assay was immunoSEQ multiplex PCR, and TCRdb's table has in-frame clones only and misses some. The sample consists of around 55,000 clones, about 67% of them appearing once. The source material was PBMCs. This rearrangement joins TRBV5-1 to TRBJ1-4; 8 bases fit TRBD1. The clonotype comes from a man in his forties in good health and CMV-seropositive. In nucleotides, the CDR3 is TGCGCCAGCAGCTTGGGGCAGGGGGCAGAAAAACTGTTTTTT. This sequence encodes CASSLGQGAEKLFF.